The TCR beta chain under discussion was sequenced for a study of cytomegalovirus exposure and HLA in healthy donors. The PCR had 60 Vbeta and 13 Jbeta primers. Clones were read by immunoSEQ multiplex PCR, and TCRdb kept only the in-frame ones, dropping some. The sample gives roughly 200,000 clones, just over 75% of which show up once; approximately 2% is in the top ten. There are 13 residues in the CDR3. Trimming left V 9 bases short and J 1 base short, with 12 bases between. Germline V CDR1 and CDR2: SGHVS, FNYEAQ. The table lists this clone with a count of one. The chain combines TRBV7-6 with TRBJ2-5; no reliable D call. The clonotype comes from a man aged 25 to 40 in good health and CMV-seronegative. Sequences were obtained from PBMCs. The CDR3 DNA sequence: TGTGCCAGTAGACTGTCTTTCCAAGAGACCCAGTACTTC. Its protein product is CASRLSFQETQYF. The full variable domain, its missing parts supplied by reference TRBV7-6 and TRBJ2-5, is GAGVSQSPRYKVTKRGQDVALRCDPISGHVSLYWYRQALGQGPEFLTYFNYEAQQDKSGLPNDRFSAERPEGSISTLTIQRTEQRDSAMYRCASRLSFQETQYFGPGTRLLVL.